This TCR beta chain was documented in a study of T cell changes during pregnancy in multiple sclerosis. V was trimmed by 5 bases and J by 3 bases, leaving 11 bases between them. Per germline, CDR1 SGHTA and CDR2 FQGNSA. The CDR3 runs to 14 residues. TCRdb's copy holds only in-frame clones and misses some; the assay was immunoSEQ multiplex PCR. The sample has around 70,000 clones; approximately 92% are singletons. The genes are TRBV7-2 and TRBJ2-1; D unclear. This clonotype was sampled from a female donor in good health, enrolled as a control in a pregnancy study. Sample: peripheral blood, taken in the second trimester of pregnancy. CDR3 residues: CASSPSGLYNEQFF. As DNA, the CDR3 is TGTGCCAGCAGCCCGTCAGGCCTCTACAATGAGCAGTTCTTC.